The 30 T cell receptor beta chains below come from one sample, sequenced in a study of technical replicates of blood from a handful of donors. Profiled with immunoSEQ multiplex PCR; TCRdb holds only in-frame clones, not every one. The data contain about 74,000 clones, roughly 90% of them seen just once; the ten biggest clones take up less than 0.5%. The sequenced sample consisted of T cells isolated from PBMCs. Every receptor here comes from a human donor in good health.

V gene TRBV25-1 combines with J gene TRBJ1-4; D may be TRBD1 (5 bases). The CDR3 consists of 15 residues. The ends were cut back, 6 bases at V and 0 bases at J, with 11 bases in the middle. CDR1 is MGHDK, CDR2 SYGVNS, per germline. This CDR3 reads CASSPGEPTNEKLFF. CDR3 DNA: TGTGCCAGCAGCCCGGGGGAACCAACTAATGAAAAACTGTTTTTT.

The rearrangement uses TRBV28 and TRBJ1-2; no clear D gene. V was cut by 4 bases and J by 8 bases, with 5 bases left in between. This CDR3 is 10 amino acids long. Looked up from germline, CDR1 is MDHEN and CDR2 is SYDVKM. CDR3: CASSSRGYTF. In nucleotides, the CDR3 is TGTGCCAGCAGTTCACGGGGCTACACCTTC.

V is TRBV6-1 and J is TRBJ1-5, with no clear D. The CDR3 length is 13 residues. The germline CDR1 and CDR2 sequences are MNHNS and SASEGT. Trimming removed 6 bases from V and 3 bases from J, with 9 bases in between. CDR3: CASRRQYNQPQHF. The CDR3 DNA reads TGTGCCAGCAGGAGGCAGTACAATCAGCCCCAGCATTTT.

This sequence joins TRBV6-4 and TRBJ1-1, with D perhaps matching TRBD1 (5 bases). The CDR3 runs to 14 residues. Germline assignment: CDR1 MRHNA and CDR2 SNTAGT. V gave up 8 bases and J gave up 0 bases, with 13 bases separating them. As DNA, the CDR3 is TGTGCCAGCTCTCATACAGGTCTGAACACTGAAGCTTTCTTT. Encoded protein: CASSHTGLNTEAFF.

The chain uses TRBV9 and TRBJ2-7, with 7 bases lining up with TRBD2. This CDR3 has 15 amino acids. The V and J ends lost 0 bases and 3 bases, in that order; junction bases with no gene match: 6. From germline, CDR1 is SGDLS and CDR2 YYNGEE. The CDR3 DNA sequence: TGTGCCAGCAGCGTAGGAGGCAGGGAGGGCTACGAGCAGTACTTC. It encodes CASSVGGREGYEQYF.

V usage is TRBV27 and J usage is TRBJ2-7; TRBD2 agrees at 7 bases. The germline CDR1 and CDR2 sequences are MNHEY and SMNVEV (reference sequence). V lost 8 bases to trimming and J lost 5 bases; unmatched junction nucleotides: 12. This CDR3 comprises 14 residues. The chain's CDR3 is CASSLGAGAHEQYF. CDR3 DNA: TGTGCCAGCTCATTAGGGGCGGGAGCACACGAGCAGTACTTC.

The V gene is TRBV2, the J gene TRBJ2-5, with 14 bases aligning to TRBD2. V lost 5 bases, J lost 1 base, and 3 bases stayed unmatched. CDR1 is SNHLY and CDR2 is FYNNEI in the germline V gene. This CDR3 has 16 residues. As DNA, the CDR3 is TGTGCCAGCAGTTCGACTAGCGGGAGGGCCCAAGAGACCCAGTACTTC. It specifies CASSSTSGRAQETQYF. Full variable domain (remainder filled in from reference TRBV2 and TRBJ2-5): EPEVTQTPSHQVTQMGQEVILRCVPISNHLYFYWYRQILGQKVEFLVSFYNNEISEKSEIFDDQFSVERPDGSNFTLKIRSTKLEDSAMYFCASSSTSGRAQETQYFGPGTRLLVL.

V gene TRBV27 combines with J gene TRBJ2-7; possible D gene TRBD1, 6 bases. The germline V gene has CDR1 MNHEY and CDR2 SMNVEV (reference sequence). Trimming took 5 bases from V and 1 from J, leaving 12 bases between them. This CDR3 region has 14 residues. CDR3 loop: CASSLQTGSYEQYF. The CDR3 DNA follows: TGTGCCAGCAGTCTCCAGACAGGATCCTACGAGCAGTACTTC.

V usage is TRBV7-3 and J usage is TRBJ1-2; possibly TRBD1 for D (5 bases). CDR1 SGHTA and CDR2 FQGTGA come from the germline V gene. The CDR3 runs to 14 residues. Trimming cost V 4 bases and J 8 bases, with 17 bases left between them. CDR3 nucleotide sequence: TGTGCCAGCAGCTCGGGCGGCAGGGTGGTCGGCTACACCTTC. Its translation is CASSSGGRVVGYTF.

The V gene is TRBV6-6, the J gene TRBJ2-7; tentative D call: TRBD2 (5 bases). CDR3 length: 12 residues. The germline V gene encodes CDR1 MNHNY and CDR2 SVGAGI (reference sequence). V gave up 8 bases and J gave up 6 bases, with 14 bases separating them. The CDR3 sequence: CASGEFRGEQYF. The CDR3 DNA sequence: TGTGCCAGCGGGGAGTTTCGAGGCGAGCAGTACTTC.

The chain links TRBV19 to TRBJ2-7, with TRBD1 as a possible D gene (5 bases). CDR3 length: 13 amino acids. Germline V gives CDR1 LNHDA, CDR2 SQIVND (reference sequence). Trimming shortened V by 5 bases and J by 3 bases, and 11 bases separated the two germline ends. The CDR3 here is CASSLQGLYEQYF. CDR3 in DNA: TGTGCCAGTAGTCTGCAGGGTCTCTACGAGCAGTACTTC. The variable domain in full, with the rest retrieved from reference TRBV19 and TRBJ2-7, is DGGITQSPKYLFRKEGQNVTLSCEQNLNHDAMYWYRQDPGQGLRLIYYSQIVNDFQKGDIAEGYSVSREKKESFPLTVTSAQKNPTAFYLCASSLQGLYEQYFGPGTRLTVT.

V gene TRBV11-2 combines with J gene TRBJ1-1; the D gene is possibly TRBD1 (5 bases). Germline assignment: CDR1 SGHAT and CDR2 FQNNGV. This CDR3 region has 16 residues. V shed 3 bases and J shed 4 bases, with 18 bases lying between them. Here the CDR3 DNA reads TGTGCCAGCAGCTTCTTGGACAAAACTGACGGCACTGAAGCTTTCTTT. Translating it yields CASSFLDKTDGTEAFF.

This chain links TRBV28 with TRBJ2-7; weak D call: TRBD1 (5 bases). The CDR3 covers 15 residues. Germline V lookup: CDR1 MDHEN, CDR2 SYDVKM. The V end was cut by 3 bases, the J end by 3 bases, with 15 bases between. The CDR3 DNA sequence: TGTGCCAGCAGTTTCCAGGGCGTTAATCTCTACGAGCAGTACTTC. Protein: CASSFQGVNLYEQYF. Full variable domain (rest looked up from reference TRBV28 and TRBJ2-7): DVKVTQSSRYLVKRTGEKVFLECVQDMDHENMFWYRQDPGLGLRLIYFSYDVKMKEKGDIPEGYSVSREKKERFSLILESASTNQTSMYLCASSFQGVNLYEQYFGPGTRLTVT.

This CDR3 is CASSRGGGEKLFF. CDR3 DNA sequence: TGTGCCAGCAGCCGGGGGGGAGGGGAAAAACTGTTTTTT. This chain connects TRBV5-4 to TRBJ1-4; D might be TRBD1 (5 bases). CDR1 is SGHNT and CDR2 is YYREEE in the germline V gene (reference sequence). V was pared by 4 bases and J by 8 bases, with 12 bases between. The CDR3 covers 13 residues.

A note on this clone: Compared with germline, one end of the junction differs, possibly owing to a read error. The chain has TRBV6-1 and TRBJ1-5; 10 bases match TRBD1. Germline V gene sequence: CDR1 MNHNS, CDR2 SASEGT. This CDR3 region has 12 residues. The CDR3, as DNA: TGCGCCGGAGGGACAGGGGATCAGCCCCAGCATTTT. As protein: CAGGTGDQPQHF.

As to this clone: Other DNA sequences in this sample translate to the same CDR3. The chain is built from TRBV4-3 and TRBJ2-1, with D possibly matching TRBD2 (5 bases). Germline V lookup: CDR1 LGHNA, CDR2 YSLEER. The CDR3 runs to 17 residues. Trimming left V 0 bases short and J 1 base short, with 13 bases between. The CDR3 bases are TGCGCCAGCAGCCAAGAATCAGGCGGGCGATCCTACAATGAGCAGTTCTTC. Translated: CASSQESGGRSYNEQFF.

J is TRBJ2-3 and V is TRBV5-4; 13 positions match TRBD2. The trim removed 4 bases at V and 6 bases at J, leaving 11 bases unmatched. There are 17 residues in the CDR3. Looked up from germline, CDR1 is SGHNT and CDR2 is YYREEE (reference sequence). The CDR3 nucleotides are TGTGCCAGCAGCACTCCCCCGGGACTAGCGGGAAAGGATACGCAGTATTTT. Translated, it gives CASSTPPGLAGKDTQYF.

This sequence joins TRBV2 and TRBJ1-2; TRBD1 agrees at 7 bases. This CDR3 region has 12 residues. J lost 6 bases, V lost 5 bases, and 3 bases had no gene match. Germline values: CDR1 SNHLY, CDR2 FYNNEI. The chain's CDR3 is CASSPTGNGYTF. The CDR3 DNA reads as TGTGCCAGCAGTCCGACAGGGAATGGCTACACCTTC.

The rearrangement uses TRBV19 and TRBJ2-7; TRBD1 aligns across 10 bases. The V gene's germline CDR1 is LNHDA and CDR2 SQIVND (reference sequence). Trimming at V came to 10 bases and at J to 6 bases, leaving 9 bases not matched to a gene. The CDR3 consists of 13 residues. The chain's CDR3 is CATARQGAGEQYF. CDR3 nucleotide sequence: TGTGCCACAGCACGACAGGGGGCAGGCGAGCAGTACTTC.

The chain recombines TRBV4-2 with TRBJ2-7, with D hard to call. CDR3 size: 15 residues. Per the germline V gene, CDR1 is LGHNA and CDR2 is YNFKEQ. With 2 bases removed from V and 3 bases from J, the gap between germline ends came to 14 bases. The CDR3 protein is CASSQFGTILYEQYF. The CDR3 DNA is TGTGCCAGCAGCCAATTCGGAACTATCCTCTACGAGCAGTACTTC.

The rearrangement uses TRBV11-1 and TRBJ2-1; TRBD2 might be the D (5 bases). There are 15 residues in the CDR3. V was trimmed by 4 bases and J by 0 bases, leaving 10 bases between them. CDR1 and CDR2 from the germline V gene are SGHAT and FQDESV (reference sequence). CDR3 bases: TGTGCCAGCAGCTCCGACGGAGGCTCCTACAATGAGCAGTTCTTC. This translates into CASSSDGGSYNEQFF.

The V gene is TRBV18, the J gene TRBJ2-1; D is perhaps TRBD2 (7 bases). The CDR3 consists of 17 residues. The germline V gene encodes CDR1 KGHSH and CDR2 LQKENI. V lost 0 bases to trimming and J lost 8 bases, with 20 bases between them. The CDR3 protein is CASSPPSLWRGGDEQFF. CDR3 coding DNA: TGTGCCAGCTCACCACCGTCACTGTGGAGAGGGGGGGATGAGCAGTTCTTC.

This clone was seen just once. The V gene is TRBV7-7, the J gene TRBJ2-3; the D gene is possibly TRBD1 (6 bases). This CDR3 is built from 13 residues. The germline V gene encodes CDR1 SSHAT and CDR2 FNYEAQ (reference sequence). V lost 6 bases and J lost 6, with 13 bases in between. The CDR3 loop reads CASSQDRTDTQYF. The DNA for the CDR3 is TGTGCCAGCAGTCAAGACAGGACTGATACGCAGTATTTT. Using reference TRBV7-7 and TRBJ2-3 for the parts outside the CDR3, the full variable domain is GAGVSQSPRYKVTKRGQDVTLRCDPISSHATLYWYQQALGQGPEFLTYFNYEAQPDKSGLPSDRFSAERPEGSISTLTIQRTEQRDSAMYRCASSQDRTDTQYFGPGTRLTVL.

The chain carries TRBV27 and TRBJ1-1; a weak D match, TRBD1 (5 bases). In germline, CDR1 is MNHEY, CDR2 SMNVEV (reference sequence). V lost 4 bases to trimming and J lost 7 bases, with 7 bases between them. CDR3 length: 11 amino acids. The CDR3 is CASSSGGEAFF. The CDR3, as DNA: TGTGCCAGCAGTTCGGGGGGTGAAGCTTTCTTT.

The rearrangement uses TRBV6-5 and TRBJ1-2; 8 bases are shared with TRBD1. The CDR3 is 11 residues long. CDR1 MNHEY and CDR2 SVGAGI come from the germline V gene. V shed 9 bases, J shed 4 bases, and the junction held 1 base outside the gene matches. CDR3 sequence reads: CASTGGYGYTF. In nucleotides, the CDR3 is TGTGCCAGTACAGGGGGCTATGGCTACACCTTC.

This clone was seen a few times. The rearrangement links TRBV27 to TRBJ1-1; 7 bases are a match to TRBD1. The CDR3 is made up of 14 amino acids. V dropped 6 bases and J dropped 1; count of bases not matched to a gene: 5. CDR1 is MNHEY, CDR2 SMNVEV, per germline (reference sequence). CDR3 protein: CASRQTGRNTEAFF. CDR3 DNA sequence: TGTGCCAGCAGACAGACAGGGCGGAACACTGAAGCTTTCTTT.

This clone showed up just a few times. This chain joins TRBV29-1 and TRBJ1-1, with 10 positions matching TRBD1. Germline V lookup: CDR1 SQVTM, CDR2 ANQGSEA. This CDR3 region has 13 residues. V trimming: 7 bases; J trimming: 2 bases; junction bases outside the gene matches: 4. The CDR3 DNA reads as TGCAGCGAGGAGACAGGGGGCAACACTGAAGCTTTCTTT. It yields the protein CSEETGGNTEAFF.

The chain is built from TRBV4-3 and TRBJ1-4; 8 nucleotides line up with TRBD1. The junction had 7 bases not matched to a gene; V was cut back by 2 bases and J by 8 bases. The CDR3 contains 15 residues. Germline assignment: CDR1 LGHNA and CDR2 YSLEER. CDR3 in amino acids: CASSQYDRGDEKLFF. The CDR3 DNA sequence: TGCGCCAGCAGCCAATATGACAGGGGAGACGAAAAACTGTTTTTT.

The chain employs TRBV28 and TRBJ1-4; 8 bases agree with TRBD1. The germline CDR1 and CDR2 sequences are MDHEN and SYDVKM. The CDR3 spans 15 residues. The ends lost 5 bases at V and 7 bases at J; junction bases unmatched: 9. CDR3 sequence: CASSLKGQGSEKLFF. As DNA, the CDR3 is TGTGCCAGCAGTCTAAAAGGACAGGGAAGTGAAAAACTGTTTTTT.

This clone was picked up one time. This rearrangement joins TRBV5-4 to TRBJ1-1; D is possibly TRBD1 (6 bases). Germline-derived CDR1 and CDR2 are SGHNT and YYREEE (reference sequence). Trimming removed 5 bases at V and 0 bases at J, with 11 bases between. This CDR3 has 14 residues. CDR3 amino acids: CASSSTGLNTEAFF. CDR3 bases: TGTGCCAGCAGTTCGACAGGATTGAACACTGAAGCTTTCTTT.